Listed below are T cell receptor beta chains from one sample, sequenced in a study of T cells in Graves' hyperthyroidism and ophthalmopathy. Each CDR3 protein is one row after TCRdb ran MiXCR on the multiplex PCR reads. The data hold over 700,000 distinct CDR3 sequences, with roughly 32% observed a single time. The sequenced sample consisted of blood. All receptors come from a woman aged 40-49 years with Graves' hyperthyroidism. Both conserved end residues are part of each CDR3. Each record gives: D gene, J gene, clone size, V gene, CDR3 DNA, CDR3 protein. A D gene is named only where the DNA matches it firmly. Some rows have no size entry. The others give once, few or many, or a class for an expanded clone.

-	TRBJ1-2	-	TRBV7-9	TGTGCCAGCAGTGCGGGCATTAACTATGGCTACACCTTC	CASSAGINYGYTF
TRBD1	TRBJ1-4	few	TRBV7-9	TGTGCCAGCAGCCAGACAGGGGGATCTAATGAAAAACTGTTTTTT	CASSQTGGSNEKLFF
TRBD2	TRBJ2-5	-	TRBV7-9	TGTGCCAGCAGTCCCCACCGAGGACTAGCGGAAGAGACCCAGTACTTC	CASSPHRGLAEETQYF
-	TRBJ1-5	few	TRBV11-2	TGTGCCAGCAGCCAAGTTTTGGCTAGCAATCAGCCCCAGCATTTT	CASSQVLASNQPQHF
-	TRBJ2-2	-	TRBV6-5	TGTGCCAGGACTGCCGGGGCCCCCACCGGGGAGCTGTTTTTT	CARTAGAPTGELFF
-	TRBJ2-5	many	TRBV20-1	TGCAGTGCTAGAGTCTTGGGATCTACGACCCAGTACTTC	CSARVLGSTTQYF
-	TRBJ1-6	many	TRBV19	TGTGCCAGCGTCCAACCGGGAAATTCACCCCTCCACTTT	CASVQPGNSPLHF
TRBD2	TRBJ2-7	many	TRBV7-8	TGTGCCAGCAGCTTCGAGGGGACTAGCAGATACGAGCAGTACTTC	CASSFEGTSRYEQYF
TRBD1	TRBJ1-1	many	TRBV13	TGTGCCAGCAGCTTAGCCCGGACAGGGCTGAACACTGAAGCTTTCTTT	CASSLARTGLNTEAFF
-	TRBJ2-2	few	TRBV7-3	TGTGCCAGCAGCTTTGCTGGATACAACACCGGGGAGCTGTTTTTT	CASSFAGYNTGELFF
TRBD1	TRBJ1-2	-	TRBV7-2	TGTGCCAGCAGCCCATTCTACAGGGGACGGACCTATGGCTACACCTTC	CASSPFYRGRTYGYTF
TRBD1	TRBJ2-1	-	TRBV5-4	TGTGCCAGCAGCTTGGTGGACAGGGCGGGCAATGAGCAGTTCTTC	CASSLVDRAGNEQFF
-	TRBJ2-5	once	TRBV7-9	TGTGCCAGCAGCTTACGGGACGACAATCAGCCCCAGTACTTC	CASSLRDDNQPQYF
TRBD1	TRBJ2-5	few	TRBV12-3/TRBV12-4	TGTGCCAGCAGTTTCATGACAGGGTCCCGCGAGACCCAGTACTTC	CASSFMTGSRETQYF
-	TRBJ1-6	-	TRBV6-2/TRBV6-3	TGTGCCAGCAGTTACTCGGACGGGCGCTCCTATAATTCACCCCTCCACTTT	CASSYSDGRSYNSPLHF
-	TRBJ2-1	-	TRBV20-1	TGCAGTGCTAGGAGGGGGGTTATCAATGAGCAGTTCTTC	CSARRGVINEQFF
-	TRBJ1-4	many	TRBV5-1	TGCGCCAGCAGCCCGGACGGACAGCGTCATGAAAAACTGTTTTTT	CASSPDGQRHEKLFF
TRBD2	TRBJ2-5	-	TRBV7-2	TGCGCCAGCAGCCCCCTACCGACTAGCGGGGGGGCTTGGGGAGAGACCCAGTACTTC	CASSPLPTSGGAWGETQYF
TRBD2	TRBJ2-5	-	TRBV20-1	TGCAGTGCTATGGGGCTAGCGGGAGTGGTTGGAGAGACCCAGTACTTC	CSAMGLAGVVGETQYF
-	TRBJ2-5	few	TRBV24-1	TGTGCCACCAGTGATTCCCAGGGCAGAGAGACCCAGTACTTC	CATSDSQGRETQYF
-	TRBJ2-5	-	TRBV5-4	TGTGCCAGCAGCTCGGATTGGGAAGAGACCCAGTACTTC	CASSSDWEETQYF
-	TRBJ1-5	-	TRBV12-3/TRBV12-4	TGTGCCAGCAGTCTCCCGGGGGAGCAGCCCCAGCATTTT	CASSLPGEQPQHF
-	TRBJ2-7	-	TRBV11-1	TGTGCCAGCAGCTTACAGTTCGGCTCCTACGAGCAGTACTTC	CASSLQFGSYEQYF
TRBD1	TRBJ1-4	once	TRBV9	TGTGCCAGCAGCCGAGGGGACAGGGACAATGAAAAACTGTTTTTT	CASSRGDRDNEKLFF
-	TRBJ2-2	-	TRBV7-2	-	CASLVDGANVLTFGAGTGELFF
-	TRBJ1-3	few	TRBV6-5	TGTGCCAGCAGGCCCCAGGGAGTTGCTGGAAACACCATATATTTT	CASRPQGVAGNTIYF
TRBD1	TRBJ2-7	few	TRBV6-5	TGTGCCAGCAGTTATGACAGGGATATCAACGAGCAGTACTTC	CASSYDRDINEQYF
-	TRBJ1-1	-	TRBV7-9	TGTGCCAGCAGCAGGTGGAACAGTGTGAACACTGAAGCTTTCTTT	CASSRWNSVNTEAFF